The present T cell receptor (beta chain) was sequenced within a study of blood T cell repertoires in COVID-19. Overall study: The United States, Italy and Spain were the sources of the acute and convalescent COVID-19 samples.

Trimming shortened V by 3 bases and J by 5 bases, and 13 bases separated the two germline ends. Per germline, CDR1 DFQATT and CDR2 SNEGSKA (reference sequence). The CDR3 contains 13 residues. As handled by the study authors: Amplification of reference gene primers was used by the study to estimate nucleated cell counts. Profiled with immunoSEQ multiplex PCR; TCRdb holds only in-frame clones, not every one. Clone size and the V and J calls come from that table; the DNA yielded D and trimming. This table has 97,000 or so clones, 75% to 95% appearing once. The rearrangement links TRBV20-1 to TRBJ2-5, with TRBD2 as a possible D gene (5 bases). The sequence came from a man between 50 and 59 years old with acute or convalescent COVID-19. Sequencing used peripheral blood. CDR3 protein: CSASVAAVETQYF. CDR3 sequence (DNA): TGCAGTGCTAGTGTTGCAGCGGTCGAGACCCAGTACTTC.